What follows are 22 T cell receptor beta chains derived from one specimen sequenced in a study of T-cell memory formation after mild COVID-19. In TCRdb, the 5' RACE reads were re-called with MiXCR into one record per CDR3 protein. The sample has approximately 210,000 distinct CDR3 sequences, 15% to 20% seen once; the top ten hold about 2.4%. Sequencing was done on a sample of PBMCs or a T cell subset sorted from them (not recorded which). The receptors come from an adult woman who had mild COVID-19 (a few samples of this study predate the infection). Cell type and time point are not known.

This clonotype was observed a handful of times. The chain carries TRBV7-3 and TRBJ2-3, with 7 bases identical to TRBD1. With 4 bases clipped from V and 1 base from J, the junction kept 14 bases outside the gene matches. Germline V CDR1 and CDR2: SGHTA, FQGTGA. CDR3 length: 18 residues. The CDR3 nucleotides are TGTGCCAGCAGCTACGAAACCGAGGGGGCGGTCCGCACAGATACGCAGTATTTT. This translates into CASSYETEGAVRTDTQYF.

The CDR3 spells CASSLVALSYEQYF. The CDR3 bases are TGTGCCAGCAGCTTAGTAGCCCTCTCCTACGAGCAGTACTTC. V usage is TRBV7-8 and J usage is TRBJ2-7, with D unclear. Trimming took 1 base from V and 0 from J, leaving 7 bases between them. Germline CDR1 reads SGHVS; CDR2 reads FQNEAQ. This CDR3 is 14 amino acids long.

There are a few counts of this clonotype. The chain couples TRBV5-1 to TRBJ2-1; no clear D gene. The CDR3 covers 14 residues. The germline V gene has CDR1 SGHRS and CDR2 YFSETQ. The ends were cut back, 3 bases at V and 7 bases at J, with 14 bases in the middle. The CDR3 loop reads CASSSYSGPNEQFF. CDR3 bases: TGCGCCAGCAGCTCATACTCTGGCCCAAATGAGCAGTTCTTC. Full variable domain (outside the CDR3, taken from reference TRBV5-1 and TRBJ2-1): KAGVTQTPRYLIKTRGQQVTLSCSPISGHRSVSWYQQTPGQGLQFLFEYFSETQRNKGNFPGRFSGRQFSNSRSEMNVSTLELGDSALYLCASSSYSGPNEQFFGPGTRLTVL.

This clonotype has a handful of counts. V usage is TRBV5-5 and J usage is TRBJ2-4, with D unclear. The CDR3 extends over 15 amino acids. CDR1 is SGHKS and CDR2 is YYEKEE in the germline V gene (reference sequence). V shed 1 base and J shed 7 bases, with 15 bases lying between them. CDR3 residues: CASSLRQEPTNIQYF. The CDR3 DNA follows: TGTGCCAGCAGCTTGAGGCAGGAACCAACTAACATTCAGTACTTC.

This clonotype occurred many times. CDR3 DNA: TGCGCCAGCAGCTTGGCGCCTAGCGGGAGATACAATGAGCAGTTCTTC. Translating it yields CASSLAPSGRYNEQFF. V and J are TRBV5-1 and TRBJ2-1, with TRBD2 identical over 10 bases. Germline V gene lookup returns CDR1 SGHRS and CDR2 YFSETQ. The CDR3 spans 16 residues. The J segment lost 4 bases and the V segment lost 0 bases, leaving 4 bases of the junction unmatched.

The chain links TRBV7-9 to TRBJ1-1; 8 nucleotides line up with TRBD1. V was pared by 2 bases and J by 5 bases, with 4 bases of the junction left unmatched. Per germline, CDR1 SEHNR and CDR2 FQNEAQ (reference sequence). The CDR3 contains 14 residues. The CDR3: CASSLPGGRTEAFF. As DNA, the CDR3 is TGTGCCAGCAGCTTACCAGGGGGCCGGACTGAAGCTTTCTTT.

The chain employs TRBV28 and TRBJ2-1; D not certain. Germline values: CDR1 MDHEN, CDR2 SYDVKM. Trimming took off 8 bases at V and 5 bases at J, with 19 bases between the two ends. CDR3 length: 15 residues. The CDR3 DNA reads as TGTGCCAGCCTGACTCGAAGGAAGATGGACAATGAGCAGTTCTTC. Protein sequence: CASLTRRKMDNEQFF. Complete variable domain (other parts from reference TRBV28 and TRBJ2-1): DVKVTQSSRYLVKRTGEKVFLECVQDMDHENMFWYRQDPGLGLRLIYFSYDVKMKEKGDIPEGYSVSREKKERFSLILESASTNQTSMYLCASLTRRKMDNEQFFGPGTRLTVL.

The chain uses TRBV5-1 and TRBJ2-1; 9 bases match TRBD2. V dropped 4 bases and J dropped 2; count of bases not matched to a gene: 4. CDR3 length equals 15 residues. Per germline, CDR1 SGHRS and CDR2 YFSETQ. The CDR3 nucleotides are TGCGCCAGCAGCACTCTAGCGGGGACCTACAATGAGCAGTTCTTC. Amino acids: CASSTLAGTYNEQFF.

This clonotype was seen more than once but under ten times. The CDR3 DNA is TGCAGTGAAGCCCCTCGGACAGGGGGGGCCGAGCAGTACTTC. Protein product: CSEAPRTGGAEQYF. This sequence joins TRBV20-1 and TRBJ2-7, with 10 bases fitting TRBD1. The germline V gene encodes CDR1 DFQATT and CDR2 SNEGSKA (reference sequence). The J segment lost 6 bases and the V segment lost 7 bases, leaving 12 bases of the junction unmatched. The CDR3 is 14 residues long.

V is TRBV4-3 and J is TRBJ2-2; the D is unclear. This CDR3 region has 15 residues. Germline CDR1 and CDR2: LGHNA and YSLEER. Trimming pared 1 base from V and 7 bases from J, leaving 13 bases between. CDR3: CASSQAEGYSGELFF. The CDR3 nucleotides read TGCGCCAGCAGCCAAGCAGAAGGGTACAGCGGGGAGCTGTTTTTT.

This chain uses TRBV9 with TRBJ1-5; TRBD1 matches at 10 bases. Germline CDR1 is SGDLS and CDR2 is YYNGEE. V lost 0 bases to trimming and J lost 0 bases; unmatched junction nucleotides: 15. This CDR3 is 21 amino acids long. For the CDR3, the DNA is TGTGCCAGCAGCGTAGTAGAACCCCGGGACAGGGGACGGGATAGCAATCAGCCCCAGCATTTT. Amino acid sequence: CASSVVEPRDRGRDSNQPQHF.

This clonotype appeared a few times. The J gene is TRBJ2-2, the V gene TRBV20-1; D unresolved. The ends were cut back, 4 bases at V and 2 bases at J, with 8 bases in the middle. Germline CDR1 is DFQATT and CDR2 is SNEGSKA (reference sequence). The CDR3 is made up of 13 amino acids. The CDR3 DNA follows: TGCAGTGCTACGGGTAGTAACACCGGGGAGCTGTTTTTT. Amino acid sequence: CSATGSNTGELFF.

V usage is TRBV9 and J usage is TRBJ2-3; D remains unclear. CDR3 length equals 16 residues. V dropped 0 bases and J dropped 2 bases, with 13 bases sitting between them. Germline CDR1 and CDR2: SGDLS and YYNGEE. CDR3 residues: CASSVGPAFLTDTQYF. CDR3 bases: TGTGCCAGCAGCGTAGGACCAGCCTTCCTCACAGATACGCAGTATTTT.

The V call is TRBV7-9, the J call TRBJ1-2; D is unresolved. This CDR3 comprises 15 residues. Germline CDR1 is SEHNR and CDR2 is FQNEAQ (reference sequence). V dropped 5 bases and J dropped 0 bases, with 13 bases sitting between them. CDR3 in amino acids: CASSPTEGTNYGYTF. CDR3 nucleotide sequence: TGTGCCAGCAGCCCAACAGAGGGAACTAACTATGGCTACACCTTC.

This clonotype showed up just a few times. CDR3 sequence reads: CASSNAGPAYGYTF. DNA of the CDR3: TGTGCCAGCAGTAATGCGGGCCCGGCGTACGGCTACACCTTC. V usage is TRBV12-3 or TRBV12-4 and J usage is TRBJ1-2; D not resolved. Deletions cut 5 bases from V and 8 bases from J, with 18 bases between. The CDR3 runs 14 residues.

In its sample, this clonotype ranks as medium-sized. DNA for the CDR3: TGCGCCAGCAGCTTGCGACTAGCTCCCAATGAGCAGTTCTTC. This codes for CASSLRLAPNEQFF. The chain has TRBV5-1 and TRBJ2-1; 7 positions agree with TRBD2. CDR1 is SGHRS and CDR2 is YFSETQ in the germline V gene. CDR3 length equals 14 residues. Trimming removed 1 base from V and 6 bases from J; junction bases left unmatched: 4.

The chain recombines TRBV6-5 with TRBJ1-1, with unresolved D. This CDR3 contains 14 residues. Germline V gene sequence: CDR1 MNHEY, CDR2 SVGAGI. The ends were cut back, 5 bases at V and 6 bases at J, with 16 bases in the middle. CDR3 in DNA: TGTGCCAGCAGTGAGACCCCGAAGAAGGCTGAAGCTTTCTTT. Its translation is CASSETPKKAEAFF.

This clonotype was observed a handful of times. The rearrangement uses TRBV12-3 or TRBV12-4 and TRBJ2-2; TRBD1 or TRBD2 may be the D gene (5 bases each). Deletions cut 4 bases from V and 1 base from J, with 10 bases between. The CDR3 has 15 amino acids. The CDR3: CASSWGTGNTGELFF. CDR3 sequence (DNA): TGTGCCAGCAGTTGGGGGACGGGGAACACCGGGGAGCTGTTTTTT.

This clonotype came up a few times. The chain joins TRBV7-9 to TRBJ2-7; no clear D. This CDR3 is 12 amino acids long. Trimming took off 6 bases at V and 3 bases at J, with 9 bases between the two ends. From germline, CDR1 is SEHNR and CDR2 FQNEAQ (reference sequence). CDR3 sequence: CASSSDRYEQYF. CDR3 in DNA: TGTGCCAGCAGTTCGGACCGCTACGAGCAGTACTTC.

This clonotype was recorded a few times. The chain carries TRBV4-3 and TRBJ2-1; 8 positions match TRBD2. CDR1 is LGHNA, CDR2 YSLEER, per germline. This CDR3 spans 15 amino acids. After removal of 1 base from V and 5 bases from J, the junction contained 4 bases not matched to a gene. CDR3 DNA: TGCGCCAGCAGCCAAGCAGCGGGGGACGACAATGAGCAGTTCTTC. It specifies CASSQAAGDDNEQFF.

This clonotype was seen a few times. The gene calls are TRBV15 and TRBJ2-3, with 9 bases fitting TRBD1. With 1 base clipped from V and 1 base from J, the junction kept 0 bases outside the gene matches. CDR1 is LNHNV, CDR2 YYDKDF, per germline (reference sequence). The CDR3 has 15 residues. As DNA, the CDR3 is TGTGCCACCAGCAGAGGGGACAGGGGCACAGATACGCAGTATTTT. Amino acids: CATSRGDRGTDTQYF.

The chain links TRBV27 to TRBJ2-7; 11 bases are shared with TRBD1. Germline loops: CDR1 MNHEY, CDR2 SMNVEV (reference sequence). The CDR3 sequence is 17 residues long. With V trimmed by 5 bases and J by 2 bases, 11 bases remained unmatched. In nucleotides, the CDR3 is TGTGCCAGCAGTACTTTTTTGGAGGGACAGGGGGCCTACGAGCAGTACTTC. Amino acids: CASSTFLEGQGAYEQYF.